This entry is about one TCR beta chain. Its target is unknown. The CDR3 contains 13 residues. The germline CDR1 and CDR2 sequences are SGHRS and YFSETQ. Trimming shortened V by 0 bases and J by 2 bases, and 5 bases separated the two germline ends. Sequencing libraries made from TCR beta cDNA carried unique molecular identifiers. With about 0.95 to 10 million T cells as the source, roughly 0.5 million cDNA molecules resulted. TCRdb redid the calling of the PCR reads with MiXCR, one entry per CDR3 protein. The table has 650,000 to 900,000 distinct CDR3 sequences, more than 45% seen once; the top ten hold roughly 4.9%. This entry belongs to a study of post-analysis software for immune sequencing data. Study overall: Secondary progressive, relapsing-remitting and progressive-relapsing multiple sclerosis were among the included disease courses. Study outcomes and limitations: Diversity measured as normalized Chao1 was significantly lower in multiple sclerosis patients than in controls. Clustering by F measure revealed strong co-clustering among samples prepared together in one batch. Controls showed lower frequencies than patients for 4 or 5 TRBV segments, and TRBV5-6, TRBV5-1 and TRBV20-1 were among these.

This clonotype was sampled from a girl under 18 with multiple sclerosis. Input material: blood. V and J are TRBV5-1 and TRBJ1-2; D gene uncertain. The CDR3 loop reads CASSLDVNYGYTF. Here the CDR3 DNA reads TGCGCCAGCAGCTTGGATGTAAACTATGGCTACACCTTC.